A single sample is the source of the 23 T cell receptor beta chains below, sequenced in a study of OX40 agonist ivuxolimab in advanced cancers. The method was immunoSEQ multiplex PCR; TCRdb's version includes in-frame clones alone and lacks a portion of them. The sample shows some 2,900 clones, more than 85% of them seen only once. The sequenced sample was CD4+ or CD8+ T cells sorted from blood, obtained in a trial of the OX40 agonist ivuxolimab. These receptors were collected from an adult with an advanced solid tumor such as melanoma, head and neck, liver or kidney cancer.

V usage is TRBV10-2 and J usage is TRBJ2-5; perhaps D is TRBD1 or TRBD2 (5 bases each). Per germline, CDR1 WSHSY and CDR2 SAAADI. The germline V and J ends were trimmed by 7 bases and 3 bases, with 12 bases remaining between them. This CDR3 comprises 13 residues. CDR3 region: CASNGTPEETQYF. The CDR3 DNA follows: TGCGCCAGCAACGGGACCCCTGAAGAGACCCAGTACTTC.

The rearrangement links TRBV5-4 to TRBJ2-1, with TRBD2 matching 10 bases. CDR1 and CDR2 from the germline V gene are SGHNT and YYREEE (reference sequence). The CDR3 loop spans 16 amino acids. The ends lost 0 bases at V and 0 bases at J; junction bases unmatched: 0. This chain's CDR3 is CASSLERGGSYNEQFF. CDR3 nucleotides: TGTGCCAGCAGCTTGGAGCGGGGGGGCTCCTACAATGAGCAGTTCTTC.

V usage is TRBV4-3 and J usage is TRBJ1-5; D not resolved. The germline gives CDR1 LGHNA, CDR2 YSLEER. V dropped 0 bases and J dropped 7 bases, with 7 bases sitting between them. This CDR3 comprises 13 residues. The chain's CDR3 is CASSQDLEQPQHF. As DNA, the CDR3 is TGCGCCAGCAGCCAAGATCTGGAACAGCCCCAGCATTTT.

The chain couples TRBV9 to TRBJ2-1, with 10 bases lining up with TRBD2. Germline V gene data show CDR1 as SGDLS and CDR2 as YYNGEE. V shed 4 bases and J 0 bases; nucleotides not matched to a gene: 4. The CDR3 is 16 residues long. CDR3 DNA: TGTGCCAGCAGCTCTCGGACTAGCGGCTCCTACAATGAGCAGTTCTTC. The encoded protein is CASSSRTSGSYNEQFF.

The V call is TRBV5-6, the J call TRBJ2-7; 7 bases are shared with TRBD1. Germline V lookup: CDR1 SGHDT, CDR2 YYEEEE. This CDR3 region has 13 residues. Unmatched junction bases numbered 4, after V lost 4 bases and J lost 3 bases. CDR3 in amino acids: CASSRGGGYEQYF. The CDR3 region has the DNA TGTGCCAGCAGCCGAGGGGGCGGCTACGAGCAGTACTTC. Looking up the rest from reference TRBV5-6 and TRBJ2-7 gives the full variable domain: DAGVTQSPTHLIKTRGQQVTLRCSPKSGHDTVSWYQQALGQGPQFIFQYYEEEERQRGNFPDRFSGHQFPNYSSELNVNALLLGDSALYLCASSRGGGYEQYFGPGTRLTVT.

The chain has TRBV4-1 and TRBJ2-3, with 7 positions matching TRBD2. The CDR3 covers 20 residues. With V trimmed by 4 bases and J by 0 bases, 19 bases remained unmatched. Germline lookup yields CDR1 MGHRA and CDR2 YSYEKL. The CDR3 DNA follows: TGCGCCAGCAGCCCCTGGGCCGATAGCGGGCGATTTTCTAGCACAGATACGCAGTATTTT. Its translation is CASSPWADSGRFSSTDTQYF.

The genes are TRBV6-5 and TRBJ2-7; TRBD1 aligns across 10 bases. With V trimmed by 5 bases and J by 3 bases, 4 bases remained unmatched. The germline CDR1 and CDR2 sequences are MNHEY and SVGAGI. The CDR3 consists of 14 residues. CDR3 sequence: CASSIGQGDYEQYF. CDR3 in DNA: TGTGCCAGCAGTATAGGACAGGGGGACTACGAGCAGTACTTC.

The genes are TRBV5-8 and TRBJ2-2; no firm D call. The CDR3 consists of 17 residues. V lost 3 bases and J lost 4, with 19 bases in between. CDR1 and CDR2 (germline): SGHTS, YDEGEE. The CDR3 region is CASSSDAGGQPTGELFF. The CDR3 nucleotides are TGTGCCAGCAGCTCTGATGCTGGTGGGCAGCCCACCGGGGAGCTGTTTTTT.

J is TRBJ2-3 and V is TRBV2, with 9 bases fitting TRBD1. The length of the CDR3 is 15 residues. The V gene's germline CDR1 is SNHLY and CDR2 FYNNEI. V shed 5 bases, J shed 8 bases, and the junction held 11 bases outside the gene matches. The CDR3 sequence: CASSPGQGGPGTQYF. As DNA, the CDR3 is TGTGCCAGCAGTCCGGGACAGGGAGGACCTGGTACGCAGTATTTT. Full variable domain (rest looked up from reference TRBV2 and TRBJ2-3): EPEVTQTPSHQVTQMGQEVILRCVPISNHLYFYWYRQILGQKVEFLVSFYNNEISEKSEIFDDQFSVERPDGSNFTLKIRSTKLEDSAMYFCASSPGQGGPGTQYFGPGTRLTVL.

The J gene is TRBJ2-5, the V gene TRBV5-1, with D perhaps being TRBD1 or TRBD2 (5 bases each). Looked up from germline, CDR1 is SGHRS and CDR2 is YFSETQ. Trimming cost V 4 bases and J 1 base, with 17 bases left between them. The CDR3 runs 16 residues. CDR3 sequence: CASSPLIGTGQETQYF. The CDR3 bases are TGCGCCAGCAGCCCCCTCATAGGGACCGGCCAAGAGACCCAGTACTTC.

The table lists this clone with a count of one. The chain couples TRBV10-3 to TRBJ1-1; TRBD1 matches 9 bases. The V segment lost 6 bases and the J segment 5 bases; nucleotides outside the gene matches: 7. Looked up from germline, CDR1 is ENHRY and CDR2 is SYGVKD. This CDR3 has 14 amino acids. CDR3 residues: CAIRRDREETEAFF. The CDR3 nucleotides are TGTGCCATCAGGAGGGACAGGGAAGAGACTGAAGCTTTCTTT.

The chain employs TRBV5-6 and TRBJ2-7; possible D gene TRBD2, 6 bases. Trimming cost V 0 bases and J 6 bases, with 7 bases left between them. This CDR3 is built from 12 residues. Germline V CDR1 and CDR2: SGHDT, YYEEEE. CDR3 bases: TGTGCCAGCAGCTTGGTCGGGGGCGAGCAGTACTTC. This translates into CASSLVGGEQYF.

This chain joins TRBV19 and TRBJ2-2; D uncertain. The CDR3 runs 14 residues. CDR1 and CDR2 (germline): LNHDA, SQIVND (reference sequence). V dropped 3 bases and J dropped 1 base, with 6 bases sitting between them. CDR3 nucleotide sequence: TGTGCCAGTAGTATGTCCCGGAACACCGGGGAGCTGTTTTTT. Translated, it gives CASSMSRNTGELFF. The variable domain in full, with the rest retrieved from reference TRBV19 and TRBJ2-2, is DGGITQSPKYLFRKEGQNVTLSCEQNLNHDAMYWYRQDPGQGLRLIYYSQIVNDFQKGDIAEGYSVSREKKESFPLTVTSAQKNPTAFYLCASSMSRNTGELFFGEGSRLTVL.

The sample holds a few counts of this clone. The CDR3 DNA follows: TGTGCCATCAGTGCGACAGGGGGGAATCAGCCCCAGCATTTT. This translates into CAISATGGNQPQHF. The chain couples TRBV10-3 to TRBJ1-5, with 9 bases aligning to TRBD1. The germline V gene encodes CDR1 ENHRY and CDR2 SYGVKD. V shed 4 bases and J 4 bases; nucleotides not matched to a gene: 2. The CDR3 totals 14 residues.

The chain carries TRBV6-6 and TRBJ2-3; 11 positions agree with TRBD2. The J segment lost 6 bases and the V segment lost 8 bases, leaving 7 bases of the junction unmatched. Germline loops: CDR1 MNHNY, CDR2 SVGAGI (reference sequence). This CDR3 has 14 amino acids. The CDR3 sequence is CASATSGGWDTQYF. Written as DNA, the CDR3 is TGTGCCAGCGCTACTAGCGGGGGTTGGGATACGCAGTATTTT.

The rearrangement links TRBV4-2 to TRBJ1-5, with 7 bases that match TRBD1. The CDR3 is made up of 15 amino acids. Germline V gene lookup returns CDR1 LGHNA and CDR2 YNFKEQ. Trimming at V came to 4 bases and at J to 4 bases, leaving 7 bases not matched to a gene. CDR3 amino acids: CASSPGDSKNQPQHF. Written as DNA, the CDR3 is TGTGCCAGCAGCCCGGGGGACAGCAAGAATCAGCCCCAGCATTTT.

J is TRBJ1-4 and V is TRBV7-9, with D possibly being TRBD1 (5 bases). The CDR3 totals 13 residues. The V gene's germline CDR1 is SEHNR and CDR2 FQNEAQ (reference sequence). Trimming pared 6 bases from V and 6 bases from J, leaving 11 bases between. For the CDR3, the DNA is TGTGCCAGCAGTCTCACGGGGGATGAAAAACTGTTTTTT. Amino acid sequence: CASSLTGDEKLFF.

The rearrangement joins TRBV5-1 to TRBJ2-2, with 7 positions matching TRBD1. Germline V gene data show CDR1 as SGHRS and CDR2 as YFSETQ. The CDR3 spans 15 residues. Trimming at V came to 3 bases and at J to 0 bases, leaving 2 bases not matched to a gene. CDR3 protein: CASSSQGANTGELFF. As DNA, the CDR3 is TGCGCCAGCAGCTCCCAGGGGGCGAACACCGGGGAGCTGTTTTTT.

The genes are TRBV5-1 and TRBJ2-3; perhaps TRBD1 as D (6 bases). The V end was cut by 4 bases, the J end by 8 bases, with 20 bases between. Germline CDR1 SGHRS, CDR2 YFSETQ. CDR3 length: 15 amino acids. CDR3 DNA sequence: TGCGCCAGCAGCGAAGGGACAAGAGCACGGGGTACGCAGTATTTT. It is translated as CASSEGTRARGTQYF.

The chain is built from TRBV4-2 and TRBJ1-2, with a weak D call TRBD1 (5 bases). The CDR3 consists of 16 residues. Trimming stripped 2 bases from V and 0 bases from J, with 13 bases between. Per the germline V gene, CDR1 is LGHNA and CDR2 is YNFKEQ. DNA of the CDR3: TGTGCCAGCAGCCAATCCTTCAGGGTAGCTAACTATGGCTACACCTTC. Amino acid sequence: CASSQSFRVANYGYTF.

The rearrangement links TRBV7-8 to TRBJ1-5; 9 bases map to TRBD1. Germline loops: CDR1 SGHVS, CDR2 FQNEAQ. CDR3 length: 15 residues. Trimming removed 2 bases from V and 7 bases from J; junction bases left unmatched: 6. The CDR3 here is CASSLIQGARQPQHF. The CDR3 DNA sequence: TGTGCCAGCAGCTTAATACAGGGGGCCCGGCAGCCCCAGCATTTT.

The V call is TRBV29-1, the J call TRBJ2-6; 9 bases fit TRBD2. There are 16 residues in the CDR3. From germline, CDR1 is SQVTM and CDR2 ANQGSEA. After removal of 4 bases from V and 0 bases from J, the junction contained 4 bases not matched to a gene. CDR3 nucleotide sequence: TGCAGCGTTGCGGCGGGGGGGAGCTCTGGGGCCAACGTCCTGACTTTC. It translates to CSVAAGGSSGANVLTF. The full variable domain, its missing parts supplied by reference TRBV29-1 and TRBJ2-6, is SAVISQKPSRDICQRGTSLTIQCQVDSQVTMMFWYRQQPGQSLTLIATANQGSEATYESGFVIDKFPISRPNLTFSTLTVSNMSPEDSSIYLCSVAAGGSSGANVLTFGAGSRLTVL.

The chain combines TRBV7-2 with TRBJ1-2; 8 bases map to TRBD1. CDR3 length equals 14 residues. V lost 5 bases and J lost 7; bases outside the gene matches: 9. Per the germline V gene, CDR1 is SGHTA and CDR2 is FQGNSA. This chain's CDR3 is CASSNPTGVGGYTF. The CDR3 region has the DNA TGTGCCAGCAGCAATCCGACAGGGGTTGGTGGCTACACCTTC.